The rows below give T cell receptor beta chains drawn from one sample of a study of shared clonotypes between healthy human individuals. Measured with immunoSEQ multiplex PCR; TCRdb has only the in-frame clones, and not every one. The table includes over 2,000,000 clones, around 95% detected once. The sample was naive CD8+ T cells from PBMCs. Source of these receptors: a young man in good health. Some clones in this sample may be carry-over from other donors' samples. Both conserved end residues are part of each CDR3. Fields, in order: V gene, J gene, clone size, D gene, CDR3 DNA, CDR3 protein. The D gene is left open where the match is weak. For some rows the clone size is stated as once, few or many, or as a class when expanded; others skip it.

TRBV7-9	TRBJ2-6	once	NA	TGTGCCAGCAGCTTAGAACCTAGCTCTGGGGCCAACGTCCTGACTTTC	CASSLEPSSGANVLTF
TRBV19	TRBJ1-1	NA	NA	TGTGCCAGTGGGTTGGGGATGAACACTGAAGCTTTCTTT	CASGLGMNTEAFF
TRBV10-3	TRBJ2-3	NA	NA	TGTGCCATCAGTGAAGATCGGGGAAATACGCAGTATTTT	CAISEDRGNTQYF
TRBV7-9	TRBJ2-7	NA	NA	TGTGCCAGCACCTCGGACTTGATCTACGAGCAGTACTTC	CASTSDLIYEQYF
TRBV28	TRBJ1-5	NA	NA	TGTGCCAGCAGTTTAGGGAGAAATCAGCCCCAGCATTTT	CASSLGRNQPQHF
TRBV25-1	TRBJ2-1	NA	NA	TGTGCCAGCAGTGAATCAAGCACGGGACGTGTGTACAATGAGCAGTTCTTC	CASSESSTGRVYNEQFF
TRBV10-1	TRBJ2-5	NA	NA	TGCGCCAGCAGTCGTAACCGGGGAGAGACCCAGTACTTC	CASSRNRGETQYF
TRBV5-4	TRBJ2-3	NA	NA	TGTGCCAGCAGCCCCCGGGTAGATACGCAGTATTTT	CASSPRVDTQYF
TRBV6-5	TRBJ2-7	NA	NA	TGTGCCAGCAGTTACACGGGACCGGGGACCTACGAGCAGTACTTC	CASSYTGPGTYEQYF
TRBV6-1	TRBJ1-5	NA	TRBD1	TGTGCCAGCAGGGAGCCGGGACAGGGGACGCCCCAGCATTTT	CASREPGQGTPQHF
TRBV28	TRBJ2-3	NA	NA	TGTGCCAGCAGTCCCTCGACTGGTCCCCACACAGATACGCAGTATTTT	CASSPSTGPHTDTQYF
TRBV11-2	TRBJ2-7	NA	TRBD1	TGTGCCAGCAGCTTAGGGACAGGGCGGGAGCAGTACTTC	CASSLGTGREQYF
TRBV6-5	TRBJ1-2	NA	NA	TGTGCCAGCAGTTACCAGGGAGGGGACTATGGCTACACCTTC	CASSYQGGDYGYTF
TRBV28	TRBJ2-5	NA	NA	TGTGCCAGCAGCGTCCGCGCGGACCCTGGGGAGACCCAGTACTTC	CASSVRADPGETQYF
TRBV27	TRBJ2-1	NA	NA	TGTGCCAGCAGTTTACTGGAAACCCCCGACTACAATGAGCAGTTCTTC	CASSLLETPDYNEQFF
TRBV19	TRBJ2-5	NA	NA	TGTGCCAGTAGTGGTGGGGGGACTCTAGAGACCCAGTACTTC	CASSGGGTLETQYF
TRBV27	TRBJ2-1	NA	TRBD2	TGTGCCAGCAGTTTTGGACTAGCGGAAAACAATGAGCAGTTCTTC	CASSFGLAENNEQFF
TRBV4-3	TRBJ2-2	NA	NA	TGCGCCAGCAGCCAGGTGGGCCCCGGGGAGCTGTTTTTT	CASSQVGPGELFF
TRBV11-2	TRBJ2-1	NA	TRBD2	TGTGCCAGCAGCTTATGGCCGAGGCGGGAGGGGGAGTACAATGAGCAGTTCTTC	CASSLWPRREGEYNEQFF
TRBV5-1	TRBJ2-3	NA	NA	TGCGCCAGCAGCATTCCTGGATCAGGCACAGATACGCAGTATTTT	CASSIPGSGTDTQYF
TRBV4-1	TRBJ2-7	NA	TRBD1	TGCGCCAGCAGCCACACAAAAGGGACAGGGGGATCCTACGAGCAGTACTTC	CASSHTKGTGGSYEQYF
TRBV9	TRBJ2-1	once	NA	TGTGCCAGCAGCGTAAGGGGTTTAGGGGAGCAGTTCTTC	CASSVRGLGEQFF
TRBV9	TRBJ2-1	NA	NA	TGTGCCAGCAGCGTAGGGTCGGGCGATGAGCAGTTCTTC	CASSVGSGDEQFF
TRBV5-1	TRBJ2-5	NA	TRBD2	TGCGCCAGCAGCTCGGGACTAGCGGCTCAGGAGACCCAGTACTTC	CASSSGLAAQETQYF
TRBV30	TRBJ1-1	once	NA	TGTGCCTGGACCCCGACGGCGAACGTTGAAGCTTTCTTT	CAWTPTANVEAFF
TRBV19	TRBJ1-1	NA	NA	TGTGCCAGTAGTACCGGGGAGTACACTGAAGCTTTCTTT	CASSTGEYTEAFF
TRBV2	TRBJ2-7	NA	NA	TGTGCCAGCAGGGGGACCGACGCGTACGAGCAGTACTTC	CASRGTDAYEQYF
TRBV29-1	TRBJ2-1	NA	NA	TGCAGCGTTGAAGGGACACGTTACAATGAGCAGTTCTTC	CSVEGTRYNEQFF
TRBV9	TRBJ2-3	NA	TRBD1	TGTGCCAGCAGCCCGGGACAGGGGTTCACAGATACGCAGTATTTT	CASSPGQGFTDTQYF
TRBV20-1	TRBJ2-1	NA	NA	TGCAGTGCCCAAGGGGAGGAGAGATGGTTCTTC	CSAQGEERWFF
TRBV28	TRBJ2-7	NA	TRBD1	TGTGCCAGCAGTGACAGGGGGCCCTACGAGCAGTACTTC	CASSDRGPYEQYF
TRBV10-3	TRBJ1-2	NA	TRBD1	TGTGCCATCAGTCTCCTCCCCGGGACAGGGGGCAACTATGGCTACACCTTC	CAISLLPGTGGNYGYTF
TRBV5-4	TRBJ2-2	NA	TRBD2	TGTGCCAGCAGCCTGAAGCGGGAGAGGACCACCGGGGAGCTGTTTTTT	CASSLKRERTTGELFF
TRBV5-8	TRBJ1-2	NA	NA	TGTGCCAGCAGCTTTGGAGTGGCAGGGGCCTTCGGCTACACCTTC	CASSFGVAGAFGYTF
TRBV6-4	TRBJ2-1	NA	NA	TGTGCCAGCAGTGACGTTCCGGGAGCGGTTGAGCAGTTCTTC	CASSDVPGAVEQFF
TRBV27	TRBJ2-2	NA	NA	TGTGCCAGCAGCCCGCCGGGGATAGCCGGGGAGCTGTTTTTT	CASSPPGIAGELFF
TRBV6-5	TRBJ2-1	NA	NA	TGTGCCAGCAGTTACAGCAGTAGCTCCTACAATGAGCAGTTCTTC	CASSYSSSSYNEQFF